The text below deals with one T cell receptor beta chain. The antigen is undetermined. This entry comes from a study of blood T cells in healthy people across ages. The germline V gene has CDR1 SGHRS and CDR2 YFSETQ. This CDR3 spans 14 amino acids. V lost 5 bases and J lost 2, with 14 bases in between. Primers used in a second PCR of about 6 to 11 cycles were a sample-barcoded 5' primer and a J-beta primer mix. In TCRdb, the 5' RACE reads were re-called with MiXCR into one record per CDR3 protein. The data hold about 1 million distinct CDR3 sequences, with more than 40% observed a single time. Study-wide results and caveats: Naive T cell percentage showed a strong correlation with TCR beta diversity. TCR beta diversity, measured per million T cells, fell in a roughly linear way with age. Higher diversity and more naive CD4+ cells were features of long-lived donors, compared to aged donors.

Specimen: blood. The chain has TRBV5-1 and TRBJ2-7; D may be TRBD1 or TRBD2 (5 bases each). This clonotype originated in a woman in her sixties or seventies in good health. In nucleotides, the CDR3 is TGCGCCAGCAGGTACGGGACGGGCGCCTACGAGCAGTACTTC. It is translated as CASRYGTGAYEQYF.